This TCR beta chain was sequenced during a study of CD8 T cells in ankylosing spondylitis. This CDR3 contains 16 residues. V was pared by 7 bases and J by 3 bases, with 22 bases between. Germline V lookup: CDR1 SQVTM, CDR2 ANQGSEA. Quantitative 5'-RACE with molecular barcodes produced the TCR beta libraries. From the 5' RACE reads, TCRdb called clonotypes with MiXCR, one entry per CDR3 protein. The sample shows about 350,000 distinct CDR3 sequences, roughly 20% of them seen only once. This clonotype came up a few times. This clonotype was sampled from a male donor with ankylosing spondylitis or in good health (not recorded which). The genes are TRBV29-1 and TRBJ2-1; D uncertain. What was sequenced was blood, either unsorted or a sorted T cell fraction (not recorded which). The CDR3 region is CSALGKQTSYYNEQFF. The CDR3 region has the DNA TGCAGCGCCCTGGGGAAACAGACCTCTTACTACAATGAGCAGTTCTTC.